Reported below is one T cell receptor beta chain. It has no known antigen specificity. The record has no base qualities; no much larger clone is one base away. The sample belongs to a study of blood T cell repertoires in COVID-19 (dated by TCRdb to the early 2020s). Context from the whole study: Samples from collaborators originated in the United States, Italy and Spain and spanned both the acute and convalescent phases of COVID-19. The material from the prospective study consisted of cDNA or gDNA derived from T cells, B-cell-depleted T cells, or PBMCs. The dataset comprised deeply sampled blood TCRbeta repertoires from subjects exposed to, actively infected with, or recovered from COVID-19. The repertoires were made available in a free public database intended to serve as a resource for research on the immune response to SARS-CoV-2. The samples were drawn from the first 160 participants of the ongoing ImmuneRACE study and from under 1,500 subjects provided by 6 global collaborators. Nearly every sample came with metadata listing a de-identified subject ID, COVID-19 status, age in years and sex. HLA class I and class II types, where available, came from metadata supplied by the sample provider rather than from assay-based typing.

TCRbeta CDR3 regions were amplified from genomic DNA using the immunoSEQ Assay, a bias-controlled multiplex PCR. In the authors' own workflow: Nucleated cell counts per sample were estimated from amplification of reference gene primers within the assay. To quantify the absolute abundance of each unique TCRbeta CDR3 rearrangement, sequence reads were collapsed and filtered. For each sample, productive Simpson clonality was calculated as the square root of Simpson's diversity index across productive rearrangements. TCRdb retrieved this table from immuneACCESS and kept in-frame rearrangements only. Not all clones are present; in checked studies, unresolved V genes account for under half, and no reason is known for the remainder. V and J calls and clone size are copied from that table; D and trimming were computed from the DNA. The sample yields 70,000 or so clones; approximately 89% were counted once. Clones ranked in the top ten supply around 8% of the sample.

The CDR3 covers 11 residues, taking in both the cysteine and the phenylalanine. The kept DNA is CDR3 alone, 33 bases in frame from the first base. V is pared back by 3 bases and J by 4 bases, with 7 bases lying between the germline termini. From a lookup of the germline V gene (reference sequence), CDR1 and CDR2 are GTSNPN and SVGIG. Overall results and qualifications from the work: The quantity of clinical and demographic metadata differed by source and by participant and was supplied without curation.

Collaborating institutions collected whole blood in K2EDTA tubes following their own protocols. For TCRbeta analysis, collaborators shipped samples as frozen whole blood, isolated PBMCs, or DNA extracted from either of those sample types. The specimen was peripheral blood. This receptor chain uses TRBV30 and TRBJ2-7; the D gene lacks a confident call. This TCR came from a human donor in a cohort sampled during active COVID-19. The CDR3 loop reads CAWSGLYEQYF. The nucleotides read TGTGCCTGGAGCGGGTTATACGAGCAGTACTTC.